Here is one TCR beta chain with its context. Its antigen remains unidentified. The data are from a study of T-cell memory formation after mild COVID-19. The CDR3 has 18 amino acids. CDR1 is SGDLS and CDR2 is YYNGEE in the germline V gene. V dropped 2 bases and J dropped 1; count of bases not matched to a gene: 10. Each CDR3 protein is one row after TCRdb ran MiXCR on the 5' RACE reads. This sample has about 440,000 distinct CDR3 sequences, with 15% to 20% found just once. Overall study results and limits: The finding that pre-infection memory included some responding clones suggested that cross-reactive memory joined.

The V gene is TRBV9, the J gene TRBJ2-2; 8 nucleotides agree with TRBD2. This sequence was found in an adult woman who had mild COVID-19 (a few samples of this study predate the infection). Cell type and time point are not known. Sequenced input: PBMCs or a T cell subset sorted from them (not recorded which). CDR3 loop: CASSVTERGLRNTGELFF. In DNA form, the CDR3 reads TGTGCCAGCAGCGTGACGGAGCGGGGGCTTAGGAACACCGGGGAGCTGTTTTTT.